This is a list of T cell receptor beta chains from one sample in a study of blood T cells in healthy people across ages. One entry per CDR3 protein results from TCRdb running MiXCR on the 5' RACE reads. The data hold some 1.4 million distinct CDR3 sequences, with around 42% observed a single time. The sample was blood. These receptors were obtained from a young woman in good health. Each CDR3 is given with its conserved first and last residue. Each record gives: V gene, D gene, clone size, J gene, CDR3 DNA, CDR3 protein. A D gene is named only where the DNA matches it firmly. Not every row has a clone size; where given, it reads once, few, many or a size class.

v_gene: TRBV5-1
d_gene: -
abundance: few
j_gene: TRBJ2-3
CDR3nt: TGCGCCAGCAGCACGGGGCGGGACACAACCACAGATACGCAGTATTTT
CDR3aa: CASSTGRDTTTDTQYF

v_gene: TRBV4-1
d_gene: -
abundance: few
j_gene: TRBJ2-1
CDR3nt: TGCGCCAGCAGCCAAGATCCGGCGGGTGAGCAGTTCTTC
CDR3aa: CASSQDPAGEQFF

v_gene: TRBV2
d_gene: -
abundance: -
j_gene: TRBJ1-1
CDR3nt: TGTGCCAGCAGTGGATTGCAGGGGAGAGAAGCTTTCTTT
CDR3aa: CASSGLQGREAFF

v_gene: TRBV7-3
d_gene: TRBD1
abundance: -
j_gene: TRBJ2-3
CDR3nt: TGTGCCAGCAGCTTTGACAGGGGGACGGCGCAGTATTTT
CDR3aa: CASSFDRGTAQYF

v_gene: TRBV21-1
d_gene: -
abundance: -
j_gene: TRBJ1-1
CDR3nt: TGTGCCAGCAGATGGTATGGTCCCCCGGGGACTGAAGCTTTCTTT
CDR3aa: CASRWYGPPGTEAFF

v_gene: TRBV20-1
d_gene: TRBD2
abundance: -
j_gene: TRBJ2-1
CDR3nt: TGCGGTGCTAGAGATCCGGGACTAGCGGGACGAAATGAGCAGTTCTTC
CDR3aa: CGARDPGLAGRNEQFF

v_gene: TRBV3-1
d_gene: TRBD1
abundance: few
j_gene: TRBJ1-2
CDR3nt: TGTGCCAGCACCGACTGGGACAGCAATGGCTACACCTTC
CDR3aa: CASTDWDSNGYTF

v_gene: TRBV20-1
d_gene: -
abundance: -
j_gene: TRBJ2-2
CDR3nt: TGCAGTGCAACCACCCGGGTGGACACCGGGGAGCTGTTTTTT
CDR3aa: CSATTRVDTGELFF

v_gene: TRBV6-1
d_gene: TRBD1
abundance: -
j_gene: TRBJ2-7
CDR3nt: TGTGCCAGCAAAAAAACCGGGACAGCCTACATCTACGAGCAGTACTTC
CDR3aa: CASKKTGTAYIYEQYF

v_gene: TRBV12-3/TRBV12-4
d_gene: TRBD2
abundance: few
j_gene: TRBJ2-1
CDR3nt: TGTGCCAGCAGTCCTCCGGGACTACTGTTCTTC
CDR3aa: CASSPPGLLFF

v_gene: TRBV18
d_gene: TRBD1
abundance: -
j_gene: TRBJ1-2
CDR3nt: TGTGCCAGCTCACCACCGAACCCGGGACAGGGGCATGGCTACACCTTC
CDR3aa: CASSPPNPGQGHGYTF

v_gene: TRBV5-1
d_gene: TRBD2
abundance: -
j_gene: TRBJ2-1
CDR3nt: TGCGCCAGCAGCTTGGCCCTAGCGGGGGGCATCTCCTACAATGAGCAGTTCTTC
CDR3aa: CASSLALAGGISYNEQFF

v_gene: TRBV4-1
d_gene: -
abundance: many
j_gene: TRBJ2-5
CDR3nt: TGCGCCAGCAGCCGGCCCGGGACCCAGTACTTC
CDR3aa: CASSRPGTQYF

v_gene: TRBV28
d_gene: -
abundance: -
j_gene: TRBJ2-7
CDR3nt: TGTGCCAGCAGTTTAACTGTTAGTTCCCCCTACGAGCAGTACTTC
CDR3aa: CASSLTVSSPYEQYF

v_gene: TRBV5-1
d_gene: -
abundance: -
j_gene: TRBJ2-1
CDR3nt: TGCGCCAGCAGCGAGGGGGGGTTTTCCTACAATGAGCAGTTCTTC
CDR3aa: CASSEGGFSYNEQFF

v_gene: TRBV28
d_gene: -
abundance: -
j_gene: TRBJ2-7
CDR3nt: TGTGCCAGCAGTCCGTCGGGCAGGGGTCGCTCCTACGAGCAGTACTTC
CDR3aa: CASSPSGRGRSYEQYF

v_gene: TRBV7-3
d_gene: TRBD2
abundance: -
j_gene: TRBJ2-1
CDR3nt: TGTGCCAGCAGCCCCCATCTAGCGGGGGTCAATGAGCAGTTCTTC
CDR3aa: CASSPHLAGVNEQFF

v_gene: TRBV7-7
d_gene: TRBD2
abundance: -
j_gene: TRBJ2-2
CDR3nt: TGTGCTATTGGGGGGGACCTCCGAGGCGGGGAGCTGTTTTTT
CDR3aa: CAIGGDLRGGELFF

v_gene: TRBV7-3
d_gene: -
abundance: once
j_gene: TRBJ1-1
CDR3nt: TGTGCCAGCAGCTTAAGGTCGGCCTCTGAAGCTTTCTTT
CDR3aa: CASSLRSASEAFF

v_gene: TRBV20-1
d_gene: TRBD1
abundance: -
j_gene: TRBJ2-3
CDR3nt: TGCAGTGCTAGATCCCCGGACAGGGGACCCACAGATACGCAGTATTTT
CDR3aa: CSARSPDRGPTDTQYF

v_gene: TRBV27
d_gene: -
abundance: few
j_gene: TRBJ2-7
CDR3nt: TGTGCCAGCAGTGCCACCTGGGTCCTGGACGAGCAGTACTTC
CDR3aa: CASSATWVLDEQYF

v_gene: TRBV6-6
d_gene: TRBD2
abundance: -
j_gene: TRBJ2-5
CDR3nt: TGTGCCATCAACTGGGAGGGGACCCAGTACTTC
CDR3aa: CAINWEGTQYF

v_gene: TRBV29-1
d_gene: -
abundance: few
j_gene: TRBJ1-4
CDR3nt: TGCAGCGTTGAAGAACAGGGACATAATAATGAAAAACTGTTTTTT
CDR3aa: CSVEEQGHNNEKLFF

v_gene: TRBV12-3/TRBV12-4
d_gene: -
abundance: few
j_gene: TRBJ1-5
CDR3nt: TGTGCCAGCAGCTTGACAGATCAGCCCCAGCATTTT
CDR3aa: CASSLTDQPQHF

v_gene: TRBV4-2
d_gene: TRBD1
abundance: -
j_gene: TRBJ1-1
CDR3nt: TGTGCCAGCAGCCAACTCACGCCCCCCGGGACAGGGGGCTTAAACACTGAAGCTTTCTTT
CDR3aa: CASSQLTPPGTGGLNTEAFF

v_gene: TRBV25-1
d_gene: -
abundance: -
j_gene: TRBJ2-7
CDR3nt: TGTGCCAGCAGTGACCTCGGGTACAACGAGCAGTACTTC
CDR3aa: CASSDLGYNEQYF

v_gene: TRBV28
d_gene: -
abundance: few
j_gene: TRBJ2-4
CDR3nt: TGTGCCAGCAGCCCTTTTCGGGGCAAAAACATTCAGTACTTC
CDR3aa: CASSPFRGKNIQYF

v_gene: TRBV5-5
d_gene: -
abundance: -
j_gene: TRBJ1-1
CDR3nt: TGTGCCAGCAGCTGGGCCCAGGGGACCGTCGGTGAAGCTTTCTTT
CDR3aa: CASSWAQGTVGEAFF

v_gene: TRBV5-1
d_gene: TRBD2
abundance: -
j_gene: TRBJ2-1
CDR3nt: TGCGCCAGCGCCCGGGAGGGCCCTTACAATGAGCAGTTCTTC
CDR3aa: CASAREGPYNEQFF

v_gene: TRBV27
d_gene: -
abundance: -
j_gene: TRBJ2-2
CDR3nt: TGTGCCAGCAGTTTAGTCCAGAACACCGGGGAGCTGTTTTTT
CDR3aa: CASSLVQNTGELFF

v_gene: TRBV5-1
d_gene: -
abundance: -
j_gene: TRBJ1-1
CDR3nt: TGCGCCAGCAGCTTAGATCGGACGGGGATGAACACTGAAGCTTTCTTT
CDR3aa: CASSLDRTGMNTEAFF

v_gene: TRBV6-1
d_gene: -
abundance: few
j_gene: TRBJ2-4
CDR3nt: TGTGCCAGCACCTACATAGAACCTAGGAAGTACTTC
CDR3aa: CASTYIEPRKYF

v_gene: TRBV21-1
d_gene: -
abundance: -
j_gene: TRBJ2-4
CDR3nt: TGTGTCAGCACCAACCAGAGGGACAAGAAAAACATTCAGTACTTC
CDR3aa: CVSTNQRDKKNIQYF

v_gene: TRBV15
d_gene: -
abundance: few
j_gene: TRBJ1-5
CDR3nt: TGTGCCACCAGCACTGATCGGGGGGCTTTTGGGTTTCAGCCCCAGCATTTT
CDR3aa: CATSTDRGAFGFQPQHF

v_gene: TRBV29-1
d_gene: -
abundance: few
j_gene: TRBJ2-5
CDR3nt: TGCAGCCACAAACGGGGGACGGAGCAGTACTTC
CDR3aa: CSHKRGTEQYF

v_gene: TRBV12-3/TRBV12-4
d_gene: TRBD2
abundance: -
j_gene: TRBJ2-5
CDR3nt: TGTGCCAGCAGACATGCGGGGGGTCAGTACCAAGAGACCCAGTACTTC
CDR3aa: CASRHAGGQYQETQYF

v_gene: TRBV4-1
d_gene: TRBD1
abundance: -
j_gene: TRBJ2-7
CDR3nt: TGCGCCAGCAGCCAAGATGGTTTGGTTATCGGGACAGGTAATGACGAGCAGTACTTC
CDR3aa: CASSQDGLVIGTGNDEQYF